The 27 T cell receptor beta chains in this list originate from one sample, sequenced in a study of T cell responses to AZD1222 COVID-19 vaccine. The table came from immunoSEQ multiplex PCR; TCRdb's copy has only in-frame clones and leaves some out. The sample holds about 180,000 clones, roughly nine tenths seen once. This sample comprised peripheral blood, obtained on day 0 of AZD1222 vaccination. These receptors were collected from an adult in good health.

V gene TRBV15 combines with J gene TRBJ2-5; TRBD1 matches at 8 bases. The length of the CDR3 is 16 residues. Germline V lookup: CDR1 LNHNV, CDR2 YYDKDF (reference sequence). V gave up 1 base and J gave up 2 bases; unmatched junction bases: 6. The CDR3 nucleotides read TGTGCCACCAGCAGAGGCGGACAGGGACAACAAGAGACCCAGTACTTC. This gives the protein CATSRGGQGQQETQYF. Full variable domain (outside the CDR3, taken from reference TRBV15 and TRBJ2-5): DAMVIQNPRYQVTQFGKPVTLSCSQTLNHNVMYWYQQKSSQAPKLLFHYYDKDFNNEADTPDNFQSRRPNTSFCFLDIRSPGLGDTAMYLCATSRGGQGQQETQYFGPGTRLLVL.

The chain links TRBV27 to TRBJ2-3, with a weak D call TRBD2 (7 bases). The germline V and J ends were trimmed by 8 bases and 8 bases, with 26 bases remaining between them. The CDR3 runs 16 residues. Germline CDR1 is MNHEY and CDR2 is SMNVEV (reference sequence). The CDR3 loop reads CASRRGQGDYVGTQYF. CDR3 in DNA: TGTGCCAGCCGGCGGGGGCAGGGCGACTATGTGGGTACGCAGTATTTT.

V and J are TRBV7-3 and TRBJ2-2, with TRBD1 identical over 8 bases. With 5 bases clipped from V and 1 base from J, the junction kept 9 bases outside the gene matches. This CDR3 comprises 17 residues. Germline CDR1 reads SGHTA; CDR2 reads FQGTGA. CDR3 protein: CASSLKVGTGNTGELFF. CDR3 coding DNA: TGTGCCAGCAGCCTAAAGGTCGGGACAGGGAACACCGGGGAGCTGTTTTTT.

The chain is built from TRBV12-5 and TRBJ1-1; TRBD1 might be the D (5 bases). V was cut by 7 bases and J by 4 bases, with 13 bases left in between. Germline CDR1 LGHNT, CDR2 FRNRAP. CDR3 length: 13 amino acids. CDR3: CASALAGGTEAFF. In DNA, the CDR3 is TGTGCTAGTGCCCTCGCGGGGGGCACTGAAGCTTTCTTT.

The chain has TRBV28 and TRBJ1-4; 7 positions match TRBD1. V shed 7 bases, J shed 8 bases, and the junction held 10 bases outside the gene matches. Germline V CDR1 and CDR2: MDHEN, SYDVKM. The CDR3 totals 14 residues. This CDR3 reads CASIQQGSREKLFF. The CDR3, as DNA: TGTGCCAGCATCCAACAGGGGTCACGGGAAAAACTGTTTTTT.

CDR3 region: CASSVAAGGGYEQYF. The CDR3 bases are TGTGCCAGCAGCGTAGCAGCGGGAGGGGGGTACGAGCAGTACTTC. The chain combines TRBV9 with TRBJ2-7; 10 positions match TRBD2. The V gene end was trimmed by 0 bases and the J gene end by 4 bases; junction bases not matched to a gene: 4. This CDR3 is built from 15 residues. Germline V gene data show CDR1 as SGDLS and CDR2 as YYNGEE.

A single count supports this clone. The chain uses TRBV30 and TRBJ1-5; possible D gene TRBD1, 5 bases. The CDR3 extends over 15 amino acids. CDR1 GTSNPN and CDR2 SVGIG come from the germline V gene (reference sequence). V shed 5 bases and J shed 3 bases, with 17 bases lying between them. The CDR3 protein is CAWEVPDTANQPQHF. CDR3 bases: TGTGCCTGGGAAGTCCCGGACACAGCCAATCAGCCCCAGCATTTT.

The chain has TRBV5-6 and TRBJ1-2; the D is unclear. Germline V gene data show CDR1 as SGHDT and CDR2 as YYEEEE. The CDR3 is 16 residues long. Trimming pared 0 bases from V and 7 bases from J, leaving 19 bases between. The CDR3 here is CASSLVGGIHAFGYTF. The CDR3 nucleotides are TGTGCCAGCAGCTTGGTGGGCGGCATACACGCTTTTGGCTACACCTTC.

This rearrangement joins TRBV3-1 (or the pseudogene TRBV3-2) to TRBJ2-1; weak D call: TRBD1 (6 bases). Trimming stripped 0 bases from V and 6 bases from J, with 12 bases between. Germline CDR1 and CDR2: LGHDT and YNNKEL (reference sequence). This CDR3 has 15 residues. As DNA, the CDR3 is TGTGCCAGCAGCCAAGAAGGGGCAGGGGCCAATGAGCAGTTCTTC. Encoded protein: CASSQEGAGANEQFF.

This clone was found once. The chain combines TRBV16 with TRBJ1-6, with 7 bases matching TRBD1. The germline CDR1 and CDR2 sequences are KGHSY and FQNENV. Trimming at V came to 5 bases and at J to 7 bases, leaving 8 bases not matched to a gene. The CDR3 is 15 amino acids. This chain's CDR3 is CASSERGRINSPLHF. DNA for the CDR3: TGTGCCAGCAGCGAAAGGGGGCGGATAAATTCACCCCTCCACTTT. Filled out from reference TRBV16 and TRBJ1-6, the complete variable domain reads GEEVAQTPKHLVRGEGQKAKLYCAPIKGHSYVFWYQQVLKNEFKFLISFQNENVFDETGMPKERFSAKCLPNSPCSLEIQATKLEDSAVYFCASSERGRINSPLHFGNGTRLTVT.

The V gene is TRBV7-9, the J gene TRBJ1-2; TRBD1 matches at 8 bases. From germline, CDR1 is SEHNR and CDR2 FQNEAQ (reference sequence). The CDR3 consists of 16 residues. V gave up 1 base and J gave up 2 bases; unmatched junction bases: 6. This CDR3 reads CASSLELSGGNYGYTF. DNA of the CDR3: TGTGCCAGCAGCTTAGAACTTTCAGGGGGCAACTATGGCTACACCTTC.

This rearrangement joins TRBV6-5 to TRBJ2-7, with D unresolved. CDR3 length: 15 amino acids. V lost 0 bases to trimming and J lost 2 bases, with 11 bases between them. CDR1 is MNHEY, CDR2 SVGAGI, per germline. The CDR3 protein is CASSYSNPVAYEQYF. DNA of the CDR3: TGTGCCAGCAGTTACTCGAACCCCGTCGCCTACGAGCAGTACTTC.

The V and J genes are TRBV21-1 and TRBJ1-5. TRBV21-1 has pseudogene status. The CDR3 extends over 16 amino acids. The CDR3 loop reads CASSSQRGVANQPQHF. In DNA, the CDR3 is TGTGCCAGCAGCTCCCAACGGGGGGTTGCTAATCAGCCCCAGCATTTT.

In this sample, this clone turned up a few times. The rearrangement uses TRBV29-1 and TRBJ1-5; TRBD1 aligns across 10 bases. CDR3 size: 13 residues. Germline V lookup: CDR1 SQVTM, CDR2 ANQGSEA. The V and J ends lost 6 bases and 6 bases, in that order; junction bases with no gene match: 5. DNA for the CDR3: TGCAGCGTCGGACAGGGGGTTAGTCAGCCCCAGCATTTT. This encodes CSVGQGVSQPQHF.

The rearrangement uses TRBV19 and TRBJ1-5; D remains unclear. Germline CDR1 LNHDA, CDR2 SQIVND (reference sequence). Trimming took off 9 bases at V and 2 bases at J, with 11 bases between the two ends. The CDR3 is 13 amino acids. The CDR3 region is CASSSWGNQPQHF. CDR3 sequence (DNA): TGTGCCAGCTCGAGCTGGGGCAATCAGCCCCAGCATTTT.

V and J are TRBV28 and TRBJ2-2; D uncertain. Germline V gene lookup returns CDR1 MDHEN and CDR2 SYDVKM. The CDR3 consists of 16 residues. Between the trimmed V and J ends, which lost 3 bases and 0 bases, there was a span of 11 bases. Written as DNA, the CDR3 is TGTGCCAGCAGTTTTGTGAAGAGCGCGAACACCGGGGAGCTGTTTTTT. Translating gives CASSFVKSANTGELFF.

CDR3 nucleotide sequence: TGTGCCAGCAGTTCCCGCCGGACGGGGGAAAAACTGTTTTTT. Translation: CASSSRRTGEKLFF. V gene TRBV6-6 combines with J gene TRBJ1-4; no clear D. This CDR3 has 14 residues. CDR1 MNHNY and CDR2 SVGAGI come from the germline V gene (reference sequence). Trimming left V 4 bases short and J 8 bases short, with 14 bases between.

This clone was recorded once. The chain recombines TRBV24-1 with TRBJ2-1; 10 nucleotides match TRBD2. Looked up from germline, CDR1 is KGHDR and CDR2 is SFDVKD. J was trimmed by 8 bases and V by 3 bases; bases with no gene match: 9. This CDR3 is built from 16 residues. CDR3 in DNA: TGTGCCACCAGTGATGGGGCTAGCGGGAGTATCGATGAGCAGTTCTTC. Encoded protein: CATSDGASGSIDEQFF.

V gene TRBV5-4 combines with J gene TRBJ2-5; D is perhaps TRBD1 (5 bases). Germline CDR1 and CDR2: SGHNT and YYREEE (reference sequence). The germline V and J ends were trimmed by 0 bases and 5 bases, with 14 bases remaining between them. The CDR3 totals 15 residues. CDR3 loop: CASSLGVQGVETQYF. In DNA, the CDR3 is TGTGCCAGCAGCTTGGGGGTTCAGGGCGTGGAGACCCAGTACTTC.

V usage is TRBV6-5 and J usage is TRBJ1-6; weak D call: TRBD1 (6 bases). This CDR3 comprises 14 residues. Trimming stripped 7 bases from V and 7 bases from J, with 14 bases between. The germline V gene encodes CDR1 MNHEY and CDR2 SVGAGI. The CDR3: CASTPRGENSPLHF. CDR3 DNA: TGTGCCAGCACCCCCAGGGGCGAAAATTCACCCCTCCACTTT.

The genes are TRBV3-1 (or the pseudogene TRBV3-2) and TRBJ1-2; 8 bases are a match to TRBD1. Germline V gene data show CDR1 as LGHDT and CDR2 as YNNKEL (reference sequence). V lost 5 bases and J lost 11; bases outside the gene matches: 7. The CDR3 is 12 residues long. The CDR3, as DNA: TGTGCCAGCAGCGGGGGACAGGTCATTTACACCTTC. Its protein is CASSGGQVIYTF.

J is TRBJ2-3 and V is TRBV11-3; D is unresolved. Looked up from germline, CDR1 is SGHNT and CDR2 is YENEEA. Trimming cost V 5 bases and J 2 bases, with 8 bases left between them. This CDR3 region has 13 residues. For the CDR3, the DNA is TGTGCCAGCAGCAGAGACACCACAGATACGCAGTATTTT. It encodes CASSRDTTDTQYF.

The rearrangement uses TRBV6-5 and TRBJ2-7; perhaps D is TRBD1 or TRBD2 (6 bases each). V lost 8 bases, J lost 1 base, and 18 bases lay in between. The CDR3 loop spans 15 amino acids. CDR1 is MNHEY and CDR2 is SVGAGI in the germline V gene. CDR3 in amino acids: CASSFGGPNSYEQYV. For the CDR3, the DNA is TGTGCCAGCTCCTTTGGGGGGCCTAATTCCTACGAGCAGTACGTC.

The gene calls are TRBV28 and TRBJ2-3, with 12 nucleotides matching TRBD1. Germline lookup yields CDR1 MDHEN and CDR2 SYDVKM. The CDR3 runs 22 residues. With V trimmed by 1 base and J by 2 bases, 19 bases remained unmatched. The DNA for the CDR3 is TGTGCCAGCAGTTTATTTTTGCGGAGGGGACAGGGGGCAAGCTACAACACAGATACGCAGTATTTT. This codes for CASSLFLRRGQGASYNTDTQYF. The full variable domain, its missing parts supplied by reference TRBV28 and TRBJ2-3, is DVKVTQSSRYLVKRTGEKVFLECVQDMDHENMFWYRQDPGLGLRLIYFSYDVKMKEKGDIPEGYSVSREKKERFSLILESASTNQTSMYLCASSLFLRRGQGASYNTDTQYFGPGTRLTVL.

The chain joins TRBV15 to TRBJ1-1; 7 bases are shared with TRBD1. The length of the CDR3 is 17 residues. Trimming cost V 1 base and J 1 base; bases outside gene matches: 9. Germline assignment: CDR1 LNHNV and CDR2 YYDKDF (reference sequence). For the CDR3, the DNA is TGTGCCACCAGCAGAGTCCCGACAGGGCGGGAGAACACTGAAGCTTTCTTT. Encoded protein: CATSRVPTGRENTEAFF.

The V and J genes are TRBV28 and TRBJ2-7; TRBD1 matches 7 bases. In germline, CDR1 is MDHEN, CDR2 SYDVKM. V was clipped by 8 bases and J by 2 bases; unmatched bases: 15. CDR3 length equals 16 residues. The CDR3 DNA follows: TGTGCCAGCTTCCCCTCCCCCCCCGGGACAGCCTACGAGCAGTACTTC. It yields the protein CASFPSPPGTAYEQYF.

The V and J genes are TRBV5-6 and TRBJ1-1, with TRBD1 matching over 7 bases. The germline V gene encodes CDR1 SGHDT and CDR2 YYEEEE. The CDR3 has 17 residues. With V trimmed by 1 base and J by 0 bases, 9 bases remained unmatched. DNA of the CDR3: TGTGCCAGCAGCTTGCCTCTCGGGACAGCTATGAACACTGAAGCTTTCTTT. Its protein product is CASSLPLGTAMNTEAFF.